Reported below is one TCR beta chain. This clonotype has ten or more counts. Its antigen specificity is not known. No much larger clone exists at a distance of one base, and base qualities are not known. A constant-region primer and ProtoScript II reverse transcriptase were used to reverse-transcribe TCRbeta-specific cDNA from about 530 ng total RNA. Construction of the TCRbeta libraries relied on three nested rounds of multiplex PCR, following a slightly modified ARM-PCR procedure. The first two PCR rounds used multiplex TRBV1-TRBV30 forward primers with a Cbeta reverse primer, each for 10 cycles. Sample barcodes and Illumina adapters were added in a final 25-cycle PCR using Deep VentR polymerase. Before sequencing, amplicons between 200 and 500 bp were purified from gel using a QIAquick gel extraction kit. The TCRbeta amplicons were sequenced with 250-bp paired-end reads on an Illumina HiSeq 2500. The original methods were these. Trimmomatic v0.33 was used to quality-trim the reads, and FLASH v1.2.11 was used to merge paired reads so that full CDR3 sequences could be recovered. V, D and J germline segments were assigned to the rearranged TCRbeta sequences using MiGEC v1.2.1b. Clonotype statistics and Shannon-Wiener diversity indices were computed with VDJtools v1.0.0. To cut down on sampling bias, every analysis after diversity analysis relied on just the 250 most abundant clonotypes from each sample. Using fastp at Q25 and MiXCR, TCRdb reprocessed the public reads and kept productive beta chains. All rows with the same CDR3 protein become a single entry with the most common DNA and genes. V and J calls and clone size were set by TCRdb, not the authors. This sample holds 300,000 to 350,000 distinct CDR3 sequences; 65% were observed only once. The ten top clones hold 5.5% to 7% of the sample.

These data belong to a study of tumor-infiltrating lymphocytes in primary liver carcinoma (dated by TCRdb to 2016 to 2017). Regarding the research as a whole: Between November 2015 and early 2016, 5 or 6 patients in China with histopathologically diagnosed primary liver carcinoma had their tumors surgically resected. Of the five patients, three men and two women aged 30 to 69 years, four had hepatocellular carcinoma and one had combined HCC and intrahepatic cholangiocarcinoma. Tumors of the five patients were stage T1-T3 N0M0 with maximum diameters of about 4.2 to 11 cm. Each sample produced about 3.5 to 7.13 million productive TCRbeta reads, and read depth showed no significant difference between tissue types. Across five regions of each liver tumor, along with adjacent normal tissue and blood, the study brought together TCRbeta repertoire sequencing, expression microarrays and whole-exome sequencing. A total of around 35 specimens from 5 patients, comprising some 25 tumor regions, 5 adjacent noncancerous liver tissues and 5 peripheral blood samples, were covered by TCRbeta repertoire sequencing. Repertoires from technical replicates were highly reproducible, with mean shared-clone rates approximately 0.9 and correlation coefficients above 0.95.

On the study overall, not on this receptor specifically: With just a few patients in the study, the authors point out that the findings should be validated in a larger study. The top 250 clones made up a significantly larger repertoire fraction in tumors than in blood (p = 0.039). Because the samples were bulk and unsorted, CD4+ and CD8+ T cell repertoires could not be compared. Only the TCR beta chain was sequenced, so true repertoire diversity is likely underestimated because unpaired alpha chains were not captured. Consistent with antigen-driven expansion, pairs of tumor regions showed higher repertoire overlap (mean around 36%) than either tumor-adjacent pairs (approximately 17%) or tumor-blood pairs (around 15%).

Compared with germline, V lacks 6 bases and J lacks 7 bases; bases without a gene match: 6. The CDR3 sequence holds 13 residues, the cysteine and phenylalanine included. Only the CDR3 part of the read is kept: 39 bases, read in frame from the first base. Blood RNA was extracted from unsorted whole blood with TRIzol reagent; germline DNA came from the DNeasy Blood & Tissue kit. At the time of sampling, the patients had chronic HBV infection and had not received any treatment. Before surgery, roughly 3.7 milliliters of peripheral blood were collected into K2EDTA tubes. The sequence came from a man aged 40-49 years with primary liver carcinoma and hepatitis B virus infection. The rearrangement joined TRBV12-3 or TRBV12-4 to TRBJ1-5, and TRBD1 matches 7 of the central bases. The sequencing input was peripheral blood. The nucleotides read TGTGCCAGCAGCCCACAGGGGCGGCAGCCCCAGCATTTT. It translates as CASSPQGRQPQHF.